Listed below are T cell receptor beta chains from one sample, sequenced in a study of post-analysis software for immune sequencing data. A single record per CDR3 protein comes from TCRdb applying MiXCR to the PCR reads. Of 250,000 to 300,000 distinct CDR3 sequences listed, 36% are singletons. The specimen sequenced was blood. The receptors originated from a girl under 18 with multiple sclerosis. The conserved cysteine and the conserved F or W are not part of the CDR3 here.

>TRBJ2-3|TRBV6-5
ASVAERGGDTQY
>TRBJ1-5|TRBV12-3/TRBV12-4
ASSLGFNQPQH
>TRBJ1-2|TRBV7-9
ASSPKGQNYGYT
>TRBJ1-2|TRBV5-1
ASSNPGTVYGYT
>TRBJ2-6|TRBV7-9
ASSSGGSLISGANVLT
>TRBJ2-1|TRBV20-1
SARGTSGTGDFYEQF
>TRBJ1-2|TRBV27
ASSLMARERGGYT
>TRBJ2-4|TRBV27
ASRSTGRGAAKNIQY
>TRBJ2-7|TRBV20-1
SARPRDLYEQY
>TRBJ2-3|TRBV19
ASSLRLAGATDTQY
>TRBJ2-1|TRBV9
ASSPTSGTYNEQF
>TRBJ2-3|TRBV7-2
ASSLAGLAASSSTDTQY
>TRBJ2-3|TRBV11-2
ASLRGGAGDTQY
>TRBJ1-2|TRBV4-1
ASSAVLRGRDGYT
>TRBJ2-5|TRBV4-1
ASSHPGWRGREETRY
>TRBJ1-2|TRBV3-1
ASSREGVSGYT
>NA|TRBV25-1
ASSEEKAKNIQY
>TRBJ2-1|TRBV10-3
AITRTGTRDNEQF
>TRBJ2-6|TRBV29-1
SVVGTAGANVLT
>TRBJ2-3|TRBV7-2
ASSPGTKHHTQY
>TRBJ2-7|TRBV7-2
ASSLLLAGREQY
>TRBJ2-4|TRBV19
AAGNTDIQY
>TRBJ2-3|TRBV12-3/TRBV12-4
ASSLAGASTDMQY
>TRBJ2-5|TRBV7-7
ASSPRSERREETQY
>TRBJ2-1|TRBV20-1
SASSGGPRNERF
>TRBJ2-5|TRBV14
ASSQLSGGQETQY
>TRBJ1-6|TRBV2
ASSDDRGNSPLH
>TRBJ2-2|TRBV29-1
SVASPAFTTRYTGELF
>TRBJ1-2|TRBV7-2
ASSYGTGVVYGYT
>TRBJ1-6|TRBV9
ASSPRVDNSPLH
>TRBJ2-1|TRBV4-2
ASNPSATSGQQF
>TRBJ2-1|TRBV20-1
SARDQSRGRYNEQF